This TCR beta chain stems from a study of blood T cell repertoires in COVID-19 (dated by TCRdb to 2018 to 2021). In terms of the full investigation: The collaborator samples originated in the United States, Italy and Spain and spanned the acute and convalescent phases of COVID-19. The repertoires were made available in a free public database intended to serve as a resource for research on the immune response to SARS-CoV-2. The prospective study material was composed of cDNA or gDNA derived from T cells, B-cell-depleted T cells, or PBMCs. HLA class I and class II types, where available, came from metadata supplied by the sample provider rather than from assay-based typing. Sample metadata almost always included a de-identified subject ID, COVID-19 status, age in years and sex. The samples were drawn from two sources: the first 160 participants of the ongoing ImmuneRACE study, and some 1,300 subjects contributed by 6 global collaborators. Deeply sampled blood TCRbeta repertoires from subjects exposed to, actively infected with, or recovered from COVID-19 were included in the dataset. Overall study outcomes, separate from this receptor: The quantity of clinical and demographic metadata differed by source and by participant and was supplied without curation.

TCRbeta CDR3 regions were amplified from genomic DNA by means of the immunoSEQ Assay, a bias-controlled multiplex PCR. In the paper's pipeline: The number of nucleated cells in each sample was estimated from the amplification of reference gene primers within the assay. To quantify the absolute abundance of each unique TCRbeta CDR3 rearrangement, sequence reads were collapsed and filtered. For each sample, productive Simpson clonality was calculated by taking the square root of Simpson's diversity index across productive rearrangements. Sourced from immuneACCESS, this table was stored by TCRdb with only in-frame sequences that have V and J called. A share of the clones is absent; for the studies checked, an unresolved V gene accounts for under half, and the remainder has no known explanation. V and J calls and clone size are those listed in that table; D and trimming were worked out from the DNA. This sample has approximately 140,000 clones in its table, and 65% to 90% of those were observed once. Roughly 3.3% of the sample is held by the ten biggest clonotypes.

The collaborating institutions used their own protocols to collect whole blood in K2EDTA tubes. For TCRbeta analysis, collaborator samples were shipped as frozen whole blood, as isolated PBMCs, or as DNA extracted from either sample type. V and J are truncated by 2 bases and 2 bases respectively, leaving an intervening sequence of 10 bases. Reading from cysteine to phenylalanine, the CDR3 counts 15 amino acids. Only the CDR3 portion is preserved as DNA: 45 bases, with reading frame beginning at the first base. The CDR1 and CDR2 encoded by the germline V gene are MDHEN and SYDVKM. Points on this clone: No antigen is known for it. No per-base quality is available; no much larger clone lies one base away.

The source material was peripheral blood. Rearrangement joined TRBV28 to TRBJ1-5; the D gene remains uncertain. The receptor comes from an older man with acute or convalescent COVID-19. The nucleotides are TGTGCCAGCAGTTTAGGAGGCAGTCGCAATCAGCCCCAGCATTTT. Protein translation: CASSLGGSRNQPQHF.